What follows is one T cell receptor (beta chain) and its context. The repertoire was sequenced with immunoSEQ multiplex PCR; TCRdb's copy has only in-frame clones and lacks some. This table holds 85,000 to 120,000 clones, roughly 80% found once. These data originate in a study of blood T cell repertoires in COVID-19. Study-wide context: Whether acute or convalescent, the COVID-19 samples came from the United States, Italy and Spain.

Trimming took 5 bases from V and 5 from J; bases not matched to a gene: 11. Germline V gene lookup returns CDR1 SGHTA and CDR2 FQGNSA. CDR3 length: 15 residues. This clonotype was sampled from a woman aged 60-75 years with acute or convalescent COVID-19. The sample was peripheral blood. The chain joins TRBV7-2 to TRBJ2-5, with 7 nucleotides matching TRBD2. CDR3 sequence: CASSMAGVLPETQYF. The CDR3 coding sequence is TGTGCCAGCAGCATGGCGGGGGTGTTACCTGAGACCCAGTACTTC.